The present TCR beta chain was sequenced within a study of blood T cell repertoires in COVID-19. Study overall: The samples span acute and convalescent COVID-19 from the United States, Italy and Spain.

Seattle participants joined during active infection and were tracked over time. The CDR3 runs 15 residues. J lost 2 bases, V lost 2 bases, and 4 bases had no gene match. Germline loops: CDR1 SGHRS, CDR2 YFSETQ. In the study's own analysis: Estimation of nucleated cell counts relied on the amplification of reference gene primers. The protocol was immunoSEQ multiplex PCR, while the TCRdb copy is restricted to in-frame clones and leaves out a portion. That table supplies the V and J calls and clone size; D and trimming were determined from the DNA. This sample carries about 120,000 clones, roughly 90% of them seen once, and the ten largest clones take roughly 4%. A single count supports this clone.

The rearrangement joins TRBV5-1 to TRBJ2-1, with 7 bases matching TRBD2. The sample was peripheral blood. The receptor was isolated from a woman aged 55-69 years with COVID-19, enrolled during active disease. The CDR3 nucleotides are TGCGCCAGCAGCTTTGTAGCGGGCCCCTACAATGAGCAGTTCTTC. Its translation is CASSFVAGPYNEQFF.